These 25 T cell receptor beta chains share one sample of origin, sequenced in a study of T cell clonotyping in hematopoietic cell transplantation. Sequenced by immunoSEQ multiplex PCR; TCRdb stores in-frame clones only, minus some. Of under 7,500 clones listed, around 90% were seen once; the top ten hold 7.5% to 8.5%. Specimen: peripheral blood mononuclear cells, collected 100 days after allogeneic stem cell transplant. The receptors were gathered from a male patient between 40 and 49 years old who had an allogeneic stem cell transplant from an unrelated donor, so the T cells may come from the graft donor. Some clones in this sample may be carry-over from other donors' samples.

This clone occurred a few times. Other nucleotide sequences from this sample produce the same CDR3. V gene TRBV9 combines with J gene TRBJ2-7; 7 positions match TRBD1. Germline CDR1 reads SGDLS; CDR2 reads YYNGEE. The length of the CDR3 is 13 residues. The V segment lost 3 bases and the J segment 7 bases; nucleotides outside the gene matches: 7. DNA for the CDR3: TGTGCCAGCAGCGCAGGGACAGTGAGGGAGCAGTACTTC. Translated: CASSAGTVREQYF.

V and J are TRBV27 and TRBJ2-7; D might be TRBD1 (5 bases). The CDR3 loop spans 13 amino acids. Germline V gene lookup returns CDR1 MNHEY and CDR2 SMNVEV (reference sequence). The V end lost 5 bases, the J end lost 5 bases, and 13 bases lay between the germline ends. The CDR3 nucleotides read TGTGCCAGCAGTGCCTCCAGGGTCCACGAGCAGTACTTC. Translating gives CASSASRVHEQYF.

The rearrangement uses TRBV5-1 and TRBJ1-1; D is ambiguous. Germline values: CDR1 SGHRS, CDR2 YFSETQ. The CDR3 consists of 14 residues. Trimming cost V 0 bases and J 6 bases, with 12 bases left between them. The DNA for the CDR3 is TGCGCCAGCAGCTTGGCTTTGGGGTCTGCTGAAGCTTTCTTT. Residues: CASSLALGSAEAFF.

The chain joins TRBV28 to TRBJ1-4; TRBD1 matches 7 bases. Unmatched junction bases numbered 3, after V lost 5 bases and J lost 3 bases. There are 14 residues in the CDR3. Germline-derived CDR1 and CDR2 are MDHEN and SYDVKM. The CDR3 loop reads CASSRGQANEKLFF. As DNA, the CDR3 is TGTGCCAGCAGTCGCGGACAGGCTAATGAAAAACTGTTTTTT.

The rearrangement joins TRBV10-1 to TRBJ1-1; 7 bases match TRBD1. V shed 6 bases and J 1 base; nucleotides not matched to a gene: 2. The germline CDR1 and CDR2 sequences are WNHNN and SYGVQD (reference sequence). The CDR3 is made up of 13 amino acids. The CDR3 here is CASRRDRNTEAFF. CDR3 DNA sequence: TGCGCCAGCAGGAGGGACAGGAACACTGAAGCTTTCTTT.

This chain links TRBV30 with TRBJ1-1; 7 bases are a match to TRBD1. This CDR3 is 11 amino acids long. The V gene's germline CDR1 is GTSNPN and CDR2 SVGIG (reference sequence). V was pared by 3 bases and J by 8 bases, with 3 bases of the junction left unmatched. For the CDR3, the DNA is TGTGCCTGGAGAGAAGGGGGCGAAGCTTTCTTT. This encodes CAWREGGEAFF.

The V call is TRBV28, the J call TRBJ2-3; TRBD2 matches at 9 bases. CDR1 and CDR2 (germline): MDHEN, SYDVKM. The CDR3 totals 17 residues. The J segment lost 3 bases and the V segment lost 5 bases, leaving 12 bases of the junction unmatched. The CDR3 region is CASSTAFGLAGTDTQYF. The CDR3 region has the DNA TGTGCCAGCAGTACCGCGTTTGGGCTAGCGGGGACAGATACGCAGTATTTT. Full variable domain (outside the CDR3, taken from reference TRBV28 and TRBJ2-3): DVKVTQSSRYLVKRTGEKVFLECVQDMDHENMFWYRQDPGLGLRLIYFSYDVKMKEKGDIPEGYSVSREKKERFSLILESASTNQTSMYLCASSTAFGLAGTDTQYFGPGTRLTVL.

This clone has a single count. The chain links TRBV5-1 to TRBJ2-5, with D perhaps being TRBD1 or TRBD2 (5 bases each). The germline V and J ends were trimmed by 3 bases and 0 bases, with 9 bases remaining between them. The CDR3 sequence is 14 residues long. Per the germline V gene, CDR1 is SGHRS and CDR2 is YFSETQ. CDR3 DNA: TGCGCCAGCAGCTCGGGACCTTACCAAGAGACCCAGTACTTC. The encoded protein is CASSSGPYQETQYF.

This chain uses TRBV2 with TRBJ2-5; D perhaps matches TRBD2 (7 bases). CDR3 length equals 13 residues. Germline CDR1 reads SNHLY; CDR2 reads FYNNEI. The ends were cut back, 7 bases at V and 4 bases at J, with 13 bases in the middle. The CDR3 coding sequence is TGTGCCAGCAACGTAAGGGGGGGAGAGACCCAGTACTTC. Protein sequence: CASNVRGGETQYF. The entire variable domain, with the rest obtained from reference TRBV2 and TRBJ2-5, is as follows: EPEVTQTPSHQVTQMGQEVILRCVPISNHLYFYWYRQILGQKVEFLVSFYNNEISEKSEIFDDQFSVERPDGSNFTLKIRSTKLEDSAMYFCASNVRGGETQYFGPGTRLLVL.

The rearrangement joins TRBV28 to TRBJ2-7; TRBD1 matches 7 bases. The junction had 9 bases not matched to a gene; V was cut back by 5 bases and J by 5 bases. The germline V gene has CDR1 MDHEN and CDR2 SYDVKM. The CDR3 runs to 14 residues. The CDR3 here is CASSLNRGSDEQYF. The CDR3 DNA follows: TGTGCCAGCAGTCTAAACAGGGGATCTGACGAGCAGTACTTC.

This clone was observed once. The chain uses TRBV5-1 and TRBJ1-2; no clear D gene. The V end was cut by 4 bases, the J end by 5 bases, with 21 bases between. The CDR3 extends over 16 amino acids. Germline lookup yields CDR1 SGHRS and CDR2 YFSETQ. CDR3 nucleotides: TGCGCCAGCAGCCTACCCAAGGGCGGTGGGCATTATGGCTACACCTTC. This sequence encodes CASSLPKGGGHYGYTF.

The chain uses TRBV5-1 and TRBJ2-5; 13 nucleotides align to TRBD2. CDR3 length: 16 amino acids. Trimming at V came to 4 bases and at J to 2 bases, leaving 5 bases not matched to a gene. The V gene's germline CDR1 is SGHRS and CDR2 YFSETQ. The CDR3 here is CASSPGLAGRQETQYF. In DNA, the CDR3 is TGCGCCAGCAGCCCGGGACTAGCGGGGAGACAAGAGACCCAGTACTTC.

V and J are TRBV19 and TRBJ1-6; a weak D match, TRBD1 (5 bases). The CDR3 spans 15 residues. The V end lost 6 bases, the J end lost 6 bases, and 15 bases lay between the germline ends. From germline, CDR1 is LNHDA and CDR2 SQIVND (reference sequence). CDR3: CASRALQGGNSPLHF. The CDR3 DNA reads as TGTGCCAGTAGGGCACTGCAGGGCGGTAATTCACCCCTCCACTTT.

The genes are TRBV28 and TRBJ2-2, with TRBD1 matching over 7 bases. The CDR3 is 12 residues long. J lost 4 bases, V lost 10 bases, and 3 bases had no gene match. Germline values: CDR1 MDHEN, CDR2 SYDVKM. CDR3 sequence reads: CATTGTTGELFF. CDR3 DNA sequence: TGTGCCACGACAGGGACCACCGGGGAGCTGTTTTTT. Looking up the rest from reference TRBV28 and TRBJ2-2 gives the full variable domain: DVKVTQSSRYLVKRTGEKVFLECVQDMDHENMFWYRQDPGLGLRLIYFSYDVKMKEKGDIPEGYSVSREKKERFSLILESASTNQTSMYLCATTGTTGELFFGEGSRLTVL.

The rearrangement links TRBV5-4 to TRBJ2-5; perhaps TRBD1 as D (6 bases). Germline loops: CDR1 SGHNT, CDR2 YYREEE (reference sequence). Trimming left V 6 bases short and J 2 bases short, with 17 bases between. The CDR3 extends over 15 amino acids. The CDR3: CASTHQRGSQETQYF. The CDR3 nucleotides are TGTGCCAGCACCCACCAGAGGGGGAGTCAAGAGACCCAGTACTTC.

The V gene is TRBV4-2, the J gene TRBJ2-1; the D call may be TRBD1 or TRBD2 (5 bases each). V lost 4 bases and J 10 bases, leaving 8 bases between the germline ends. The germline V gene encodes CDR1 LGHNA and CDR2 YNFKEQ. This CDR3 contains 11 residues. The CDR3 sequence is CASSPGTEQFF. For the CDR3, the DNA is TGTGCCAGCAGCCCAGGGACGGAGCAGTTCTTC.

V gene TRBV6-5 combines with J gene TRBJ1-1; unclear D gene. Germline CDR1 MNHEY, CDR2 SVGAGI. V lost 0 bases to trimming and J lost 1 base, with 6 bases between them. The CDR3 is 14 residues long. CDR3 DNA sequence: TGTGCCAGCAGTTACTCTCCAGGGAACACTGAAGCTTTCTTT. Residues: CASSYSPGNTEAFF.

The table lists this clone with a few counts. The CDR3 DNA is TGTGCCACTACAGGACAGGGGGCCACCACCGGGGAGCTGTTTTTT. Translating gives CATTGQGATTGELFF. The rearrangement links TRBV10-3 to TRBJ2-2; 11 bases fit TRBD1. CDR1 is ENHRY and CDR2 is SYGVKD in the germline V gene. V was clipped by 10 bases and J by 4 bases; unmatched bases: 8. The CDR3 runs to 15 residues.

The chain links TRBV25-1 to TRBJ1-1, with D maybe TRBD1 (6 bases). This CDR3 is 15 amino acids long. The V gene's germline CDR1 is MGHDK and CDR2 SYGVNS. Deletions cut 5 bases from V and 3 bases from J, with 16 bases between. Here the CDR3 reads CASSSGGGIDTEAFF. In DNA form, the CDR3 reads TGTGCCAGCAGTAGTGGGGGCGGGATTGACACTGAAGCTTTCTTT.

The V and J genes are TRBV13 and TRBJ1-6, with D hard to call. Germline V gene sequence: CDR1 PRHDT, CDR2 FYEKMQ (reference sequence). Trimming shortened V by 3 bases and J by 5 bases, and 14 bases separated the two germline ends. The CDR3 covers 16 residues. The CDR3 sequence: CASSFGEGIDNSPLHF. The CDR3 bases are TGTGCCAGCAGCTTTGGGGAGGGTATAGATAATTCACCCCTCCACTTT.

This chain uses TRBV7-2 with TRBJ2-7; the D gene is possibly TRBD1 (6 bases). Germline assignment: CDR1 SGHTA and CDR2 FQGNSA. V gave up 1 base and J gave up 4 bases, with 11 bases separating them. The CDR3 length is 14 residues. CDR3 bases: TGTGCCAGCAGCTTAGGGGGGCGCGTTTACGAGCAGTACTTC. Residues: CASSLGGRVYEQYF. The whole variable domain, filled in from reference TRBV7-2 and TRBJ2-7, reads GAGVSQSPSNKVTEKGKDVELRCDPISGHTALYWYRQSLGQGLEFLIYFQGNSAPDKSGLPSDRFSAERTGGSVSTLTIQRTQQEDSAVYLCASSLGGRVYEQYFGPGTRLTVT.

The chain carries TRBV11-2 and TRBJ2-3, with D perhaps matching TRBD1 (5 bases). V lost 5 bases and J 7 bases, leaving 10 bases between the germline ends. This CDR3 spans 12 amino acids. Germline V gives CDR1 SGHAT, CDR2 FQNNGV. This chain's CDR3 is CASSRWTNTQYF. The CDR3 nucleotides read TGTGCCAGCAGCCGTTGGACAAATACGCAGTATTTT.

The count of this clone is one. This chain joins TRBV28 and TRBJ2-5, with 7 bases matching TRBD2. Germline V CDR1 and CDR2: MDHEN, SYDVKM. The CDR3 sequence is 15 residues long. V was pared by 6 bases and J by 5 bases, with 12 bases of the junction left unmatched. CDR3: CASSQIWGGSETQYF. The CDR3 coding sequence is TGTGCCAGCAGCCAAATTTGGGGGGGGTCGGAGACCCAGTACTTC.

V and J are TRBV7-9 and TRBJ2-7; no firm D call. The length of the CDR3 is 12 residues. Germline loops: CDR1 SEHNR, CDR2 FQNEAQ (reference sequence). Trimming took off 5 bases at V and 5 bases at J, with 10 bases between the two ends. The CDR3: CASSPSPHEQYF. The CDR3 DNA sequence: TGTGCCAGCAGCCCCTCCCCCCACGAGCAGTACTTC.

CDR3 amino acids: CASSLSQGSYNSPLHF. CDR3 in DNA: TGTGCCAGCAGTTTATCACAGGGGTCCTATAATTCACCCCTCCACTTT. The gene calls are TRBV28 and TRBJ1-6; TRBD1 matches at 7 bases. The CDR3 length is 16 residues. Unmatched junction bases numbered 1, after V lost 1 base and J lost 1 base. Germline V CDR1 and CDR2: MDHEN, SYDVKM.